The 27 T cell receptor beta chains listed next were all sequenced from one sample in a study of cytomegalovirus exposure and HLA in healthy donors. The PCR ran on 60 Vbeta and 13 Jbeta primers. This table comes from immunoSEQ multiplex PCR, and its TCRdb copy is limited to in-frame clones, with some not included. The sample has about 210,000 clones; about four fifths are singletons. Sequenced material: PBMCs. Receptor source: a man aged 35 to 55 in good health and CMV-seropositive.

The chain recombines TRBV6-6 with TRBJ2-7, with 11 positions matching TRBD2. Germline-derived CDR1 and CDR2 are MNHNY and SVGAGI (reference sequence). V dropped 7 bases and J dropped 6; count of bases not matched to a gene: 11. The CDR3 loop spans 15 amino acids. Written as DNA, the CDR3 is TGTGCCAGCAATCGTCCGGGACTAGCGGATGGCGAGCAGTACTTC. Its translation is CASNRPGLADGEQYF.

V gene TRBV7-9 combines with J gene TRBJ2-1; 7 nucleotides line up with TRBD2. Germline V gene lookup returns CDR1 SEHNR and CDR2 FQNEAQ (reference sequence). Unmatched junction bases numbered 10, after V lost 8 bases and J lost 6 bases. The CDR3 is 14 residues long. The chain's CDR3 is CASGAGTTFNEQFF. CDR3 bases: TGTGCCAGCGGTGCCGGGACTACTTTCAATGAGCAGTTCTTC.

The chain is built from TRBV10-1 and TRBJ2-1; 9 bases line up with TRBD2. The trim removed 2 bases at V and 10 bases at J, leaving 12 bases unmatched. This CDR3 comprises 16 residues. Germline V CDR1 and CDR2: WNHNN, SYGVQD (reference sequence). For the CDR3, the DNA is TGCGCCAGCAGTGAGGAAGCGGGAGGTGGGAATACGGAGCAGTTCTTC. Protein sequence: CASSEEAGGGNTEQFF.

The chain couples TRBV9 to TRBJ1-3; D is ambiguous. The CDR3 is 16 residues long. V was clipped by 0 bases and J by 2 bases, with 12 bases between them. Per germline, CDR1 SGDLS and CDR2 YYNGEE. The CDR3 sequence: CASSVGGKVTGNTIYF. Written as DNA, the CDR3 is TGTGCCAGCAGCGTAGGAGGGAAAGTCACTGGAAACACCATATATTTT.

V and J are TRBV19 and TRBJ2-3; weak D call: TRBD2 (5 bases). CDR3 length: 14 residues. Germline loops: CDR1 LNHDA, CDR2 SQIVND (reference sequence). Trimming left V 8 bases short and J 0 bases short, with 12 bases between. CDR3 coding DNA: TGTGCCAGTCAAAGGCGGGCTAGCACAGATACGCAGTATTTT. Translating gives CASQRRASTDTQYF.

The chain uses TRBV19 and TRBJ1-2; TRBD1 matches at 9 bases. Trimming at V came to 8 bases and at J to 3 bases, leaving 4 bases not matched to a gene. This CDR3 spans 13 amino acids. The germline gives CDR1 LNHDA, CDR2 SQIVND (reference sequence). CDR3 in amino acids: CASRDREDYGYTF. The CDR3 DNA reads TGTGCCAGTCGGGACAGGGAAGACTATGGCTACACCTTC. Filled out from reference TRBV19 and TRBJ1-2, the complete variable domain reads DGGITQSPKYLFRKEGQNVTLSCEQNLNHDAMYWYRQDPGQGLRLIYYSQIVNDFQKGDIAEGYSVSREKKESFPLTVTSAQKNPTAFYLCASRDREDYGYTFGSGTRLTVV.

The rearrangement joins TRBV5-5 to TRBJ1-1; D might be TRBD1 (6 bases). V was pared by 1 base and J by 1 base, with 11 bases between. The germline gives CDR1 SGHKS, CDR2 YYEKEE (reference sequence). The CDR3 has 15 residues. The CDR3 loop reads CASSLSETGNTEAFF. In DNA, the CDR3 is TGTGCCAGCAGCTTGTCCGAGACAGGGAACACTGAAGCTTTCTTT.

This chain uses TRBV6-1 with TRBJ2-7; D is perhaps TRBD1 (6 bases). Germline CDR1 MNHNS, CDR2 SASEGT. The length of the CDR3 is 18 residues. V dropped 4 bases and J dropped 7 bases, with 29 bases sitting between them. CDR3 DNA sequence: TGTGCCAGCAGTGTGAGGGTGGGCGCAGGGGCGATCTACGGGGAGCAGTACGTC. This encodes CASSVRVGAGAIYGEQYV.

The chain has TRBV5-1 and TRBJ2-5; 10 positions agree with TRBD2. The junction had 8 bases not matched to a gene; V was cut back by 2 bases and J by 4 bases. The CDR3 extends over 16 amino acids. In germline, CDR1 is SGHRS, CDR2 YFSETQ. The CDR3 nucleotides are TGCGCCAGCAGCTTACGAGCGGGAGGGGTTCGAGAGACCCAGTACTTC. Its protein is CASSLRAGGVRETQYF.

The CDR3 DNA sequence: TGCAGCGTCGGGTGGACTGACGGCTCCTACAATGAGCAGTTCTTC. It encodes CSVGWTDGSYNEQFF. The chain carries TRBV29-1 and TRBJ2-1, with a weak D call TRBD2 (5 bases). Germline V CDR1 and CDR2: SQVTM, ANQGSEA. The CDR3 contains 15 residues. V dropped 6 bases and J dropped 0 bases, with 15 bases sitting between them.

The chain is built from TRBV27 and TRBJ2-5, with 8 bases lining up with TRBD1. Per germline, CDR1 MNHEY and CDR2 SMNVEV (reference sequence). Losses at the gene ends were 6 bases for V and 3 bases for J; bases not matched to a gene: 9. The length of the CDR3 is 15 residues. The CDR3: CASRPGQDIEETQYF. The CDR3 nucleotides read TGTGCCAGCAGGCCGGGACAGGATATAGAAGAGACCCAGTACTTC.

The chain is built from TRBV5-1 and TRBJ2-1, with 9 nucleotides matching TRBD2. The CDR3 consists of 15 residues. V trimming: 0 bases; J trimming: 3 bases; junction bases outside the gene matches: 1. Germline V gene data show CDR1 as SGHRS and CDR2 as YFSETQ. The CDR3 DNA is TGCGCCAGCAGCTTGGCTAGCGGGAACTACAATGAGCAGTTCTTC. As protein: CASSLASGNYNEQFF.

V and J are TRBV5-1 and TRBJ2-2; D perhaps matches TRBD2 (6 bases). The germline V and J ends were trimmed by 0 bases and 5 bases, with 11 bases remaining between them. This CDR3 contains 15 residues. Per germline, CDR1 SGHRS and CDR2 YFSETQ. The CDR3 DNA is TGCGCCAGCAGCTTGGTTGCGGGACGGACCGGGGAGCTGTTTTTT. This sequence encodes CASSLVAGRTGELFF.

The chain carries TRBV5-5 and TRBJ1-4; TRBD1 matches at 8 bases. Germline CDR1 SGHKS, CDR2 YYEKEE (reference sequence). V gave up 4 bases and J gave up 3 bases; unmatched junction bases: 11. This CDR3 has 17 amino acids. The CDR3 loop reads CASSHGQGGSPNEKLFF. The CDR3 DNA follows: TGTGCCAGCAGCCATGGACAGGGAGGATCACCTAATGAAAAACTGTTTTTT.

CDR3 sequence: CASSAGLSSYEQYF. The CDR3 region has the DNA TGTGCCAGCAGCGCGGGACTGAGCTCCTACGAGCAGTACTTC. The chain uses TRBV9 and TRBJ2-7, with D maybe TRBD2 (6 bases). This CDR3 has 14 amino acids. In germline, CDR1 is SGDLS, CDR2 YYNGEE. V lost 3 bases and J 0 bases, leaving 10 bases between the germline ends.

V gene TRBV6-1 combines with J gene TRBJ2-1, with D perhaps matching TRBD2 (5 bases). The CDR3 runs to 15 residues. Looked up from germline, CDR1 is MNHNS and CDR2 is SASEGT. The V gene lost 4 bases and the J gene lost 0 bases, with 10 bases spanning the gap. The CDR3 sequence: CASSVEGSSYNEQFF. Here the CDR3 DNA reads TGTGCCAGCAGTGTTGAGGGAAGCTCCTACAATGAGCAGTTCTTC.

The chain employs TRBV6-6 and TRBJ2-2; D is unresolved. Trimming stripped 7 bases from V and 4 bases from J, with 13 bases between. The CDR3 extends over 14 amino acids. The germline V gene has CDR1 MNHNY and CDR2 SVGAGI (reference sequence). The CDR3 is CASISSGGTGELFF. CDR3 in DNA: TGTGCCAGCATATCTTCGGGTGGCACCGGGGAGCTGTTTTTT.

The chain is built from TRBV29-1 and TRBJ2-3, with 12 bases that match TRBD2. Trimming removed 1 base from V and 3 bases from J; junction bases left unmatched: 2. Germline CDR1 is SQVTM and CDR2 is ANQGSEA. This CDR3 contains 15 residues. The CDR3 sequence is CSVEVLAGGTDTQYF. In DNA, the CDR3 is TGCAGCGTTGAAGTACTAGCGGGAGGTACAGATACGCAGTATTTT.

The chain has TRBV5-1 and TRBJ2-5, with D tentatively TRBD1 (5 bases). The CDR3 is 13 amino acids. Germline values: CDR1 SGHRS, CDR2 YFSETQ. V was cut by 4 bases and J by 5 bases, with 12 bases left in between. The CDR3 sequence: CASSTEYRETQYF. The CDR3, as DNA: TGCGCCAGCAGCACGGAGTACAGGGAGACCCAGTACTTC.

The chain links TRBV9 to TRBJ2-1; 12 positions agree with TRBD2. Trimming took 3 bases from V and 2 from J; bases not matched to a gene: 0. The CDR3 has 15 residues. CDR1 is SGDLS, CDR2 YYNGEE, per germline. The CDR3, as DNA: TGTGCCAGCAGCGGGACTAGCGGGACCTACAATGAGCAGTTCTTC. Encoded protein: CASSGTSGTYNEQFF.

The rearrangement uses TRBV29-1 and TRBJ2-1; D is perhaps TRBD2 (5 bases). This CDR3 has 16 amino acids. Germline CDR1 SQVTM, CDR2 ANQGSEA. V was clipped by 2 bases and J by 3 bases, with 17 bases between them. CDR3 sequence (DNA): TGCAGCGTTGAAAATCCAGCGGTGAATCTCTACAATGAGCAGTTCTTC. Protein product: CSVENPAVNLYNEQFF.

This chain joins TRBV7-3 and TRBJ2-7; 7 bases align to TRBD2. Germline V gene sequence: CDR1 SGHTA, CDR2 FQGTGA. CDR3 length equals 16 residues. V trimming: 3 bases; J trimming: 0 bases; junction bases outside the gene matches: 8. CDR3 bases: TGTGCCAGCAGCTTCCGGGGCGGGAGCCTCTCCTACGAGCAGTACGTC. Encoded protein: CASSFRGGSLSYEQYV.

In the case of this clone: The junction does not match germline at one end; this may be a read error. The chain links TRBV7-7 to TRBJ2-5, with TRBD2 matching over 9 bases. CDR1 SSHAT and CDR2 FNYEAQ come from the germline V gene (reference sequence). The CDR3 has 18 residues. CDR3 residues: CASSPGGAGGGAQETQYF. For the CDR3, the DNA is TGTGCTAGCAGCCCCGGGGGAGCGGGAGGAGGCGCCCAAGAGACCCAGTACTTC.

V is TRBV5-4 and J is TRBJ2-7; D is possibly TRBD1 (5 bases). This CDR3 comprises 15 residues. Germline lookup yields CDR1 SGHNT and CDR2 YYREEE (reference sequence). V lost 1 base, J lost 2 bases, and 13 bases lay in between. The CDR3 spells CASSLWGGRPYEQYV. DNA of the CDR3: TGTGCCAGCAGCTTGTGGGGCGGCCGCCCCTACGAGCAGTACGTC.

The chain couples TRBV7-3 to TRBJ2-7; D is unclear. Germline-derived CDR1 and CDR2 are SGHTA and FQGTGA. With 3 bases removed from V and 2 bases from J, the gap between germline ends came to 11 bases. The CDR3 extends over 14 amino acids. The CDR3 loop is CASSFPNYPYEQYV. The CDR3 nucleotides read TGTGCCAGCAGCTTCCCCAACTACCCCTACGAGCAGTACGTC.

CDR3 sequence (DNA): TGTGCCAGCAGCCCCCCTGAGGGACAGGGGTCCAGGATGTCCTACAATGAGCAGTTCTTC. Protein: CASSPPEGQGSRMSYNEQFF. J is TRBJ2-1 and V is TRBV5-4; TRBD1 matches 10 bases. The J segment lost 1 base and the V segment lost 4 bases, leaving 17 bases of the junction unmatched. Germline V CDR1 and CDR2: SGHNT, YYREEE (reference sequence). The CDR3 covers 20 residues. Based on the CDR3 plus reference TRBV5-4 and TRBJ2-1, the full variable domain is ETGVTQSPTHLIKTRGQQVTLRCSSQSGHNTVSWYQQALGQGPQFIFQYYREEENGRGNFPPRFSGLQFPNYSSELNVNALELDDSALYLCASSPPEGQGSRMSYNEQFFGPGTRLTVL.

The genes are TRBV9 and TRBJ2-2; TRBD1 matches 9 bases. J was trimmed by 3 bases and V by 2 bases; bases with no gene match: 8. CDR3 length: 17 amino acids. Germline values: CDR1 SGDLS, CDR2 YYNGEE. The CDR3 region is CASSVGGQGYYTGELFF. The CDR3 DNA reads TGTGCCAGCAGCGTTGGGGGACAGGGCTATTACACCGGGGAGCTGTTTTTT.